Listed below are T cell receptor beta chains from one sample, sequenced in a study of T cell responses to AZD1222 COVID-19 vaccine. Libraries were prepared by immunoSEQ multiplex PCR; TCRdb keeps only in-frame clonotypes and omits some of them. The sample gives about 190,000 clones, roughly nine tenths of which show up once; 6.9% is in the top ten. Sequencing was performed on peripheral blood, taken on day 0 of AZD1222 vaccination. The receptor set was obtained from an adult in good health. Both conserved end residues are part of each CDR3. A D gene is named only where the DNA matches it firmly. Only part of the rows carry a size: once, few, many, or a class if the clone is expanded.

cdr3_nt cdr3_aa j_call v_call clone_size d_call
TGTGCCAGCAGCTTAGAAGCGCAGGGGACAAGGGAGCAGTACTTC CASSLEAQGTREQYF TRBJ2-7 TRBV7-2 few -
TGTGCCAGCAGCTTGGACCTTCGCAGCGGGGGGGCAAGACGGAATGAGCAGTTCTTC CASSLDLRSGGARRNEQFF TRBJ2-1 TRBV5-5 - TRBD2
TGCGCCAGCGAGCCGCAGACAGGAACCTACGAGCAGTACTTC CASEPQTGTYEQYF TRBJ2-7 TRBV5-1 - -
TGTGCCAGCAGTTACAAGACAGGGCGTGACCCCCCCTACGAGCAGTACTTC CASSYKTGRDPPYEQYF TRBJ2-7 TRBV6-2/TRBV6-3 - TRBD1
TGCGCCAGCAGCTTGCAAGAGACCCAGTACTTC CASSLQETQYF TRBJ2-5 TRBV5-1 - -
TGTGCCAGCAGCTTAATATTCACAGGGACCGGGGAGCTGTTTTTT CASSLIFTGTGELFF TRBJ2-2 TRBV11-3 - -
TGCGCCAGCAGTCAATCCCACAGGGTGGACACTGAAGCTTTCTTT CASSQSHRVDTEAFF TRBJ1-1 TRBV23-1 few -
TGTGCCAGCAGCTTAGGCGGCAGGGGGGCCGACGAGCAGTACTTC CASSLGGRGADEQYF TRBJ2-7 TRBV13 - -
TGTGCCAGTAGTGCGCGAGGGCGGGGCGGAGTCCTAGCGGGTCGGGAGACCCAGTACTTC CASSARGRGGVLAGRETQYF TRBJ2-5 TRBV19 - TRBD2
TGTGCCAGCAGTTTATCGAATGGGGGGCAAGAGACCCAGTACTTC CASSLSNGGQETQYF TRBJ2-5 TRBV27 - -
TGTGCCAGCAGCTTCGACAGGGAGGCCGGGGAGCTGTTTTTT CASSFDREAGELFF TRBJ2-2 TRBV7-3 - -